Here is one T cell receptor beta chain with its context. Its antigen is undetermined. The data were obtained in a study of radiation and T cells in renal cell carcinoma. In germline, CDR1 is MNHNY, CDR2 SVGAGI (reference sequence). The V segment lost 5 bases and the J segment 5 bases; nucleotides outside the gene matches: 11. CDR3 length: 16 residues. Time point here: blood 4 weeks post-SBRT, at nephrectomy. Treatment in this sample: 15 Gy SBRT to primary tumor, nephrectomy 4 weeks later. Nephrectomy followed 15 Gy stereotactic body radiation by 4 weeks. Serial blood draws occurred at baseline and 2 and 4 weeks post-SBRT. General study results and limits: Top tumor clonotypes rose in blood 2 weeks post-radiation, then contracted. Without pretreatment biopsies, baseline tumor clonotype presence was undetermined.

Clones were read by immunoSEQ multiplex PCR, and TCRdb kept only the in-frame ones, dropping some. The sample carries about 170,000 clones, about 88% recorded once. The V and J genes are TRBV6-6 and TRBJ1-1, with 10 nucleotides matching TRBD1. The material sequenced was blood, taken from a patient whose treatment included radiotherapy and nephrectomy. This clonotype originated in a woman between 45 and 60 years old with renal cell carcinoma. The CDR3 sequence: CASSPGQGVVGTEAFF. CDR3 nucleotide sequence: TGTGCCAGCAGTCCAGGACAGGGGGTTGTAGGGACTGAAGCTTTCTTT.